This T cell receptor beta chain derives from a study of blood T cell repertoires in COVID-19 (dated by TCRdb to the early 2020s). About the investigation overall: The collaborator samples originated in the United States, Italy and Spain and spanned the acute and convalescent phases of COVID-19. The dataset comprised deeply sampled blood TCRbeta repertoires from subjects exposed to, actively infected with, or recovered from COVID-19. Sample metadata almost always included a de-identified subject ID, COVID-19 status, age in years and sex. Samples were obtained from the ongoing ImmuneRACE study (first 160 participants) and from 1,254 subjects provided by 6 global collaborators. The repertoires were released in a freely available public database meant as a resource for research on the immune response to SARS-CoV-2. The material from the prospective study consisted of cDNA or gDNA derived from T cells, B-cell-depleted T cells, or PBMCs. Where available, HLA class I and class II types were taken from metadata supplied by the sample provider and were not determined by assay-based typing.

Each collaborating institution followed its own protocols to collect whole blood in K2EDTA tubes. Collaborator samples were shipped for TCRbeta analysis as frozen whole blood, isolated PBMCs, or DNA extracted from either sample type. The immunoSEQ Assay, a bias-controlled multiplex PCR, was used to amplify TCRbeta CDR3 regions from genomic DNA. The source study handled its data this way. Nucleated cell counts per sample were estimated from amplification of reference gene primers within the assay. Sequence reads were collapsed and filtered to measure the absolute abundance of every unique TCRbeta CDR3 rearrangement. For each sample, productive Simpson clonality was calculated by taking the square root of Simpson's diversity index across productive rearrangements. TCRdb limited this immuneACCESS table to in-frame rearrangements with V and J called. A share of clones is missing; checked studies link under half to unresolved V genes, and the rest is unexplained. V and J calls and clone size are those listed in that table; D and trimming were worked out from the DNA. The sample includes about 120,000 clones, with 85% observed a single time. Roughly 11% of the sample comes from the top ten.

What the work shows at the level of the full study, not this receptor alone: The amount of clinical and demographic metadata varied by source and participant and was provided uncurated.

About this clone: No cognate antigen has been identified for it. Base qualities are not recorded, but no much larger clone differs from it by a single base.

Sample: peripheral blood. The TCR was taken from a man at least 80 years old with acute or convalescent COVID-19.

The CDR3 region: CASSHIYEQYF. The DNA is as follows: TGTGCCAGCAGCCATATCTACGAGCAGTACTTC. The chain was built from TRBV3-1 (or the pseudogene TRBV3-2) and TRBJ2-7; the D gene identity is not certain. CDR1 and CDR2, per the germline V gene (reference sequence), are LGHDT and YNNKEL. The CDR3 numbers 11 residues from cysteine through phenylalanine. The sequence is cut down to CDR3 DNA, 33 bases in frame from base 1. V is clipped by 3 bases and J by 3 bases, and the sequence between their germline boundaries is 3 bases long.